What follows are 12 T cell receptor beta chains derived from one specimen sequenced in a study of cytomegalovirus exposure and HLA in healthy donors. Primers included in the PCR were 60 Vbeta and 13 Jbeta primers. Sequenced by immunoSEQ multiplex PCR; TCRdb stores in-frame clones only, minus some. The sample shows 100,000 to 150,000 clones, and about 1.7% sits with its ten largest clones. Sample: PBMCs. The receptors derive from a man aged 18 to 30 in good health and CMV-seronegative.

This sequence joins TRBV13 and TRBJ1-2; no reliable D call. V was pared by 0 bases and J by 6 bases, with 14 bases between. There are 15 residues in the CDR3. Per germline, CDR1 PRHDT and CDR2 FYEKMQ (reference sequence). In nucleotides, the CDR3 is TGTGCCAGCAGCTTAGGTCGTGGGAGTAGTGATGGCTACACCTTC. This encodes CASSLGRGSSDGYTF. Filled out from reference TRBV13 and TRBJ1-2, the complete variable domain reads AAGVIQSPRHLIKEKRETATLKCYPIPRHDTVYWYQQGPGQDPQFLISFYEKMQSDKGSIPDRFSAQQFSDYHSELNMSSLELGDSALYFCASSLGRGSSDGYTFGSGTRLTVV.

CDR3 loop: CASSHGRDNQPQHF. In DNA form, the CDR3 reads TGTGCCAGCAGCCACGGACGGGACAATCAGCCCCAGCATTTT. The rearrangement joins TRBV7-9 to TRBJ1-5; D is unresolved. V gave up 5 bases and J gave up 3 bases, with 11 bases separating them. CDR3 length equals 14 residues. CDR1 SEHNR and CDR2 FQNEAQ come from the germline V gene (reference sequence).

V gene TRBV9 combines with J gene TRBJ2-1; 7 nucleotides match TRBD2. Losses at the gene ends were 0 bases for V and 5 bases for J; bases not matched to a gene: 5. Germline loops: CDR1 SGDLS, CDR2 YYNGEE. There are 15 residues in the CDR3. DNA for the CDR3: TGTGCCAGCAGCGTAGCGGGGGGAGGGAACAATGAGCAGTTCTTC. Protein product: CASSVAGGGNNEQFF.

The chain recombines TRBV4-1 with TRBJ2-3; TRBD2 is a possible D gene (6 bases). Germline CDR1 and CDR2: MGHRA and YSYEKL. Trimming pared 0 bases from V and 4 bases from J, leaving 11 bases between. This CDR3 comprises 15 residues. CDR3 sequence reads: CASSQEPGASDTQYF. As DNA, the CDR3 is TGCGCCAGCAGCCAAGAACCGGGAGCCTCAGATACGCAGTATTTT.

This chain joins TRBV5-1 and TRBJ2-7, with 7 bases aligning to TRBD2. After removal of 4 bases from V and 2 bases from J, the junction contained 12 bases not matched to a gene. Germline V CDR1 and CDR2: SGHRS, YFSETQ. CDR3 length equals 16 residues. This CDR3 reads CASSMGWTGGTYEQYF. The CDR3 nucleotides read TGCGCCAGCAGCATGGGATGGACGGGGGGTACCTACGAGCAGTACTTC.

The chain combines TRBV6-5 with TRBJ2-5, with D perhaps matching TRBD2 (6 bases). The germline V and J ends were trimmed by 0 bases and 9 bases, with 14 bases remaining between them. The CDR3 length is 14 residues. CDR1 is MNHEY, CDR2 SVGAGI, per germline. CDR3 loop: CASSYSAGDGPQYF. CDR3 nucleotide sequence: TGTGCCAGCAGTTACTCAGCGGGTGACGGTCCCCAGTACTTC.

The chain joins TRBV15 to TRBJ1-2, with 7 bases lining up with TRBD1. The germline gives CDR1 LNHNV, CDR2 YYDKDF (reference sequence). The CDR3 contains 15 residues. The V and J ends lost 0 bases and 8 bases, in that order; junction bases with no gene match: 9. CDR3 sequence reads: CATSREDRAGGGYTF. The CDR3 coding sequence is TGTGCCACCAGCAGAGAAGACAGGGCGGGGGGCGGCTACACCTTC.

CDR3 amino acids: CASTEGGQSLPQHF. DNA for the CDR3: TGTGCCAGCACCGAAGGTGGGCAGAGCCTGCCCCAGCATTTT. The chain links TRBV28 to TRBJ1-5; D is unclear. V was pared by 7 bases and J by 9 bases, with 19 bases between. CDR1 and CDR2 (germline): MDHEN, SYDVKM. CDR3 length: 14 residues.

The J gene is TRBJ1-1, the V gene TRBV19, with D tentatively TRBD1 (5 bases). There are 15 residues in the CDR3. CDR1 is LNHDA, CDR2 SQIVND, per germline (reference sequence). The ends were cut back, 5 bases at V and 2 bases at J, with 15 bases in the middle. The CDR3 DNA follows: TGTGCCAGTAGTCCCAGAGACAGAAATAACACTGAAGCTTTCTTT. Amino acid sequence: CASSPRDRNNTEAFF.

The chain is built from TRBV5-1 and TRBJ1-1; D is uncertain. The germline CDR1 and CDR2 sequences are SGHRS and YFSETQ. The CDR3 extends over 15 amino acids. V lost 1 base, J lost 4 bases, and 14 bases lay in between. Here the CDR3 reads CASSLWQGGPTEAFF. The DNA for the CDR3 is TGCGCCAGCAGCTTGTGGCAAGGCGGTCCCACTGAAGCTTTCTTT.

V and J are TRBV28 and TRBJ1-1; D unresolved. This CDR3 contains 10 residues. Germline values: CDR1 MDHEN, CDR2 SYDVKM. Trimming pared 10 bases from V and 10 bases from J, leaving 13 bases between. The CDR3 is CATKPEAAFF. CDR3 coding DNA: TGTGCCACCAAACCTGAAGCAGCTTTCTTT.

About this clone itself: An end of the junction differs from the germline gene, which may be a read error. The chain uses TRBV11-3 and TRBJ1-5, with D unclear. Germline V CDR1 and CDR2: SGHNT, YENEEA. There are 13 residues in the CDR3. CDR3 in amino acids: CASSTSSHQPQHF. CDR3 coding DNA: TGTGCCAGCAGCACCTCTAGCCATCAGCCCCAGCATTTT.